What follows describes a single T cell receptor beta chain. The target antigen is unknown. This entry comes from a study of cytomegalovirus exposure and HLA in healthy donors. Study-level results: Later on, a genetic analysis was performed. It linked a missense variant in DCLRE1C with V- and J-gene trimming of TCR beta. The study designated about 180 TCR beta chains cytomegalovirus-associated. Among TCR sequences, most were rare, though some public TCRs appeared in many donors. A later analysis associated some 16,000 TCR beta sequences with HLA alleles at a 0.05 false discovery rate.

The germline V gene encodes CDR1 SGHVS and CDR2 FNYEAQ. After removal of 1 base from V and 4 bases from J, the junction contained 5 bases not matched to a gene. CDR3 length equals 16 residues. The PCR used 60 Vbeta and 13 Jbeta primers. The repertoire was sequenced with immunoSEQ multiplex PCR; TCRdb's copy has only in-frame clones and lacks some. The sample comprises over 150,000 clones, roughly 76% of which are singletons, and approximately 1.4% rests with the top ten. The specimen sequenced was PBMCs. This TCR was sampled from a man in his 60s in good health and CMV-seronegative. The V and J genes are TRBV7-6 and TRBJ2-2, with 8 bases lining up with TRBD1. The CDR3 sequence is CASSLEGQGPTGELFF. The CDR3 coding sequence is TGTGCCAGCAGCTTAGAAGGACAGGGTCCCACCGGGGAGCTGTTTTTT.